The entry below describes one TCR beta chain. Its target is unknown. The data were obtained in a study of post-analysis software for immune sequencing data. Regarding the study as a whole: Patients used about 5 TRBV segments, including TRBV5-6, TRBV5-1 and TRBV20-1, more often than controls.

Germline V gene lookup returns CDR1 SGDLS and CDR2 YYNGEE. The CDR3 is 15 amino acids. V was shortened by 0 bases and J by 1 base, with 10 bases between the two germline ends. TCR beta cDNA libraries included unique molecular identifiers. Researchers reported 520,000 or so cDNA molecules coming from approximately 1 to 10 million T cells. A single record per CDR3 protein comes from TCRdb applying MiXCR to the PCR reads. Of roughly 800,000 distinct CDR3 sequences listed, around 45% were seen once; the top ten hold 4% to 5%. The sequencing input was blood. The sequence was obtained from a girl aged 5-17 years with multiple sclerosis. This sequence joins TRBV9 and TRBJ2-5; a weak D match, TRBD2 (6 bases). As DNA, the CDR3 is TGTGCCAGCAGCGTAGGGGCCGGGAGCCAAGAGACCCAGTACTTC. This translates into CASSVGAGSQETQYF.